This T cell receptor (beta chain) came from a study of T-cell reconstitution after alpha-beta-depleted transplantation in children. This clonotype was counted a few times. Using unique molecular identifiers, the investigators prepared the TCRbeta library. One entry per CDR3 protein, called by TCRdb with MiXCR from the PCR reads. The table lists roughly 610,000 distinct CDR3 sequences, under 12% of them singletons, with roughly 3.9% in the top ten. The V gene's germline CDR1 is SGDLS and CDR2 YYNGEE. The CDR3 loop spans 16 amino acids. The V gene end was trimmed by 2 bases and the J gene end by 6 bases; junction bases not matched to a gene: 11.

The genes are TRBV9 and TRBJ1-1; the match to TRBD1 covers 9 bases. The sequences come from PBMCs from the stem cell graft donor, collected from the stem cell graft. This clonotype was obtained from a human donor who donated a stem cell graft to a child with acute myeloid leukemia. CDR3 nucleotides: TGTGCCAGCAGCGTGAGTGTACCGGGACAGGGAGCTGAAGCTTTCTTT. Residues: CASSVSVPGQGAEAFF.